This T cell receptor (beta chain) originates from a study of CD8 T cells in Susac syndrome. With V trimmed by 10 bases and J by 2 bases, 7 bases remained unmatched. Per the germline V gene, CDR1 is LNHDA and CDR2 is SQIVND (reference sequence). The CDR3 loop spans 13 amino acids. Reverse transcription of about 0.5 to 1 ug RNA was carried out with random hexamers. TCRdb reprocessed the immunoSEQ multiplex PCR reads via MiXCR and lists one record per CDR3 protein. Of around 150,000 distinct CDR3 sequences listed, roughly 94% are singletons. The multiple sclerosis controls were treatment-naive patients with relapsing-remitting disease that was stable or active. Isolation of CD8+ and CD4+ T cells was performed negatively, whereas enrichment of TEMRA cells was done by FACS.

This receptor was obtained from a human donor with multiple sclerosis. The sequencing input was CD4+ T cells from PBMCs. The chain couples TRBV19 to TRBJ1-2, with TRBD1 matching 7 bases. The CDR3 DNA reads as TGTGCCACCTCGACAGGGAAGAACTATGGCTACACCTTC. Translating it yields CATSTGKNYGYTF.